A single sample gave rise to the 21 T cell receptor beta chains below, sequenced in a study of cytomegalovirus exposure and HLA in healthy donors. In the PCR, 60 Vbeta and 13 Jbeta primers were used. Produced via immunoSEQ multiplex PCR; TCRdb's table is partial and in-frame only. This table lists roughly 140,000 clones. Sequenced: PBMCs. These receptors all stem from a male donor in good health and CMV-seronegative.

V gene TRBV25-1 combines with J gene TRBJ2-5, with 10 bases aligning to TRBD1. The CDR3 sequence is 15 residues long. The ends lost 3 bases at V and 5 bases at J; junction bases unmatched: 6. Germline-derived CDR1 and CDR2 are MGHDK and SYGVNS. The DNA of the CDR3 is TGTGCCAGCAGTGACCGACAGGGGGCCGACGAGACCCAGTACTTC. It yields the protein CASSDRQGADETQYF. Based on the CDR3 plus reference TRBV25-1 and TRBJ2-5, the full variable domain is EADIYQTPRYLVIGTGKKITLECSQTMGHDKMYWYQQDPGMELHLIHYSYGVNSTEKGDLSSESTVSRIRTEHFPLTLESARPSHTSQYLCASSDRQGADETQYFGPGTRLLVL.

The chain links TRBV5-1 to TRBJ2-1; 13 bases are a match to TRBD2. Per germline, CDR1 SGHRS and CDR2 YFSETQ. Trimming removed 6 bases from V and 9 bases from J; junction bases left unmatched: 6. This CDR3 is 14 amino acids long. CDR3 in amino acids: CASTTGTSGTEQFF. Here the CDR3 DNA reads TGCGCCAGCACGACCGGGACTAGCGGGACTGAGCAGTTCTTC.

The chain has TRBV19 and TRBJ2-3; D may be TRBD2 (7 bases). CDR1 LNHDA and CDR2 SQIVND come from the germline V gene (reference sequence). Trimming took off 2 bases at V and 0 bases at J, with 18 bases between the two ends. There are 18 residues in the CDR3. The CDR3 DNA is TGTGCCAGTAGTATATTGAGGAAAGGGGGGGGAAGCACAGATACGCAGTATTTT. Protein sequence: CASSILRKGGGSTDTQYF.

In DNA form, the CDR3 reads TGTGCCAGCAGCCCCAGCCTACTAGCGGGGGGCGCAGATACGCAGTATTTT. It codes for CASSPSLLAGGADTQYF. This chain joins TRBV7-2 and TRBJ2-3; 12 bases line up with TRBD2. Germline CDR1 and CDR2: SGHTA and FQGNSA. There are 17 residues in the CDR3. With 5 bases clipped from V and 4 bases from J, the junction kept 10 bases outside the gene matches.

The CDR3 here is CASSVDVGGAYEQYF. The CDR3 bases are TGTGCCAGCAGCGTAGATGTCGGGGGGGCTTACGAGCAGTACTTC. The chain has TRBV9 and TRBJ2-7; 8 bases line up with TRBD2. There are 15 residues in the CDR3. Trimming removed 0 bases from V and 4 bases from J; junction bases left unmatched: 6. Per germline, CDR1 SGDLS and CDR2 YYNGEE.

The chain employs TRBV2 and TRBJ1-1, with 7 bases fitting TRBD1. CDR1 and CDR2 (germline): SNHLY, FYNNEI. The CDR3 contains 15 residues. With 6 bases clipped from V and 0 bases from J, the junction kept 7 bases outside the gene matches. As DNA, the CDR3 is TGTGCCAGCAGAGGCTGGACAGGCGTGAACACTGAAGCTTTCTTT. Protein product: CASRGWTGVNTEAFF.

J is TRBJ2-7 and V is TRBV27, with D possibly being TRBD1 (5 bases). The CDR3 has 15 amino acids. The V and J ends lost 3 bases and 2 bases respectively, with 14 bases between them. From germline, CDR1 is MNHEY and CDR2 SMNVEV (reference sequence). The CDR3 DNA reads as TGTGCCAGCAGTTTTCGCAAGGGGAAGGCCTACGAGCAGTACTTC. Translation gives CASSFRKGKAYEQYF.

The rearrangement joins TRBV19 to TRBJ2-5; 9 bases are a match to TRBD1. This CDR3 contains 18 residues. Germline V gene lookup returns CDR1 LNHDA and CDR2 SQIVND (reference sequence). Germline trimming cut 0 bases from V and 0 bases from J; bases unmatched to any gene: 8. CDR3 sequence (DNA): TGTGCCAGTAGTATAGATCACCTTGGGACAGGGTACCAAGAGACCCAGTACTTC. It translates to CASSIDHLGTGYQETQYF.

For the CDR3, the DNA is TGTGCCAGCAGCATATACCTCGGGTACGAGCAGTACTTC. Translation gives CASSIYLGYEQYF. V gene TRBV6-5 combines with J gene TRBJ2-7; D is ambiguous. Germline lookup yields CDR1 MNHEY and CDR2 SVGAGI. The germline V and J ends were trimmed by 6 bases and 4 bases, with 13 bases remaining between them. The CDR3 consists of 13 residues.

The DNA for the CDR3 is TGCGCCAGCAGCTTGGGGGGGGAAGGGTCACCCCTCCACTTT. Its protein product is CASSLGGEGSPLHF. The chain uses TRBV5-1 and TRBJ1-6, with a tentative D call TRBD1 (5 bases). The CDR3 spans 14 residues. Germline CDR1 SGHRS, CDR2 YFSETQ. Deletions cut 0 bases from V and 10 bases from J, with 11 bases between.

J is TRBJ2-2 and V is TRBV30, with no clear D. Trimming removed 0 bases at V and 2 bases at J, with 7 bases between. The germline V gene has CDR1 GTSNPN and CDR2 SVGIG (reference sequence). The CDR3 has 14 residues. The CDR3 DNA sequence: TGTGCCTGGAGTGTGAGACAAAACACCGGGGAGCTGTTTTTT. This sequence encodes CAWSVRQNTGELFF. The full variable domain, its missing parts supplied by reference TRBV30 and TRBJ2-2, is SQTIHQWPATLVQPVGSPLSLECTVEGTSNPNLYWYRQAAGRGLQLLFYSVGIGQISSEVPQNLSASRPQDRQFILSSKKLLLSDSGFYLCAWSVRQNTGELFFGEGSRLTVL.

This chain links TRBV7-8 with TRBJ2-1, with 11 bases aligning to TRBD2. Germline loops: CDR1 SGHVS, CDR2 FQNEAQ. The J segment lost 5 bases and the V segment lost 4 bases, leaving 7 bases of the junction unmatched. The CDR3 spans 16 residues. In DNA, the CDR3 is TGTGCCAGCAGCTCCCCACTAGCGGGAGTTGACAATGAGCAGTTCTTC. This sequence encodes CASSSPLAGVDNEQFF.

This chain uses TRBV29-1 with TRBJ2-7; TRBD2 might be the D (5 bases). CDR3 size: 16 residues. Germline CDR1 reads SQVTM; CDR2 reads ANQGSEA. Between the trimmed V and J ends, which lost 3 bases and 8 bases, there was a span of 26 bases. CDR3 loop: CSVDGPRPIYGNKQYF. In DNA form, the CDR3 reads TGCAGCGTTGATGGACCGCGGCCAATCTACGGGAACAAGCAGTACTTC.

The rearrangement links TRBV19 to TRBJ2-7; 8 nucleotides match TRBD1. Trimming removed 5 bases from V and 6 bases from J; junction bases left unmatched: 9. Germline loops: CDR1 LNHDA, CDR2 SQIVND (reference sequence). The CDR3 loop spans 14 amino acids. The DNA for the CDR3 is TGTGCCAGTAGTTCCCACAGGGGGATCTCCGAGCAGTACTTC. As protein: CASSSHRGISEQYF.

This sequence joins TRBV5-5 and TRBJ2-7, with 9 nucleotides matching TRBD1. The CDR3 has 15 residues. With V trimmed by 0 bases and J by 4 bases, 5 bases remained unmatched. Germline V gene sequence: CDR1 SGHKS, CDR2 YYEKEE (reference sequence). CDR3 in amino acids: CASSLGTGTGYEQYF. CDR3 DNA: TGTGCCAGCAGCTTGGGTACCGGGACAGGGTACGAGCAGTACTTC.

The chain joins TRBV15 to TRBJ2-1; tentatively, D is TRBD1 (5 bases). The CDR3 is made up of 14 amino acids. Germline CDR1 LNHNV, CDR2 YYDKDF (reference sequence). Trimming stripped 8 bases from V and 5 bases from J, with 16 bases between. The DNA of the CDR3 is TGTGCCACCCATAATCTACAGGAACACAATGAGCAGTTCTTC. Amino acids: CATHNLQEHNEQFF.

The chain employs TRBV18 and TRBJ1-5; weak D call: TRBD1 (6 bases). The CDR3 is 17 residues long. CDR1 is KGHSH, CDR2 LQKENI, per germline. Trimming pared 3 bases from V and 5 bases from J, leaving 20 bases between. CDR3: CASSPIAPGHKDQPQHF. CDR3 DNA sequence: TGTGCCAGCTCACCGATAGCGCCGGGACATAAAGATCAGCCCCAGCATTTT.

The chain has TRBV19 and TRBJ2-7; D perhaps matches TRBD1 (6 bases). The V gene's germline CDR1 is LNHDA and CDR2 SQIVND (reference sequence). The V and J ends lost 10 bases and 1 base respectively, with 14 bases between them. The CDR3 is made up of 13 amino acids. DNA of the CDR3: TGTGCCACCGCTCCCGGGACATCCTACGAGCAGTACTTC. Its protein product is CATAPGTSYEQYF.

V and J are TRBV29-1 and TRBJ2-7; D possibly corresponds to TRBD2 (5 bases). Deletions cut 2 bases from V and 6 bases from J, with 11 bases between. The CDR3 extends over 12 amino acids. Germline V lookup: CDR1 SQVTM, CDR2 ANQGSEA. The CDR3 DNA reads as TGCAGCGTTGAAACCGAGGGTGGCGAGCAGTACTTC. It translates to CSVETEGGEQYF.

V is TRBV19 and J is TRBJ2-1, with 9 bases fitting TRBD2. Germline V CDR1 and CDR2: LNHDA, SQIVND (reference sequence). CDR3 size: 17 residues. The ends lost 5 bases at V and 4 bases at J; junction bases unmatched: 12. The chain's CDR3 is CASSPFPLTSGYNEQFF. Here the CDR3 DNA reads TGTGCCAGTAGTCCCTTCCCTCTGACTAGCGGATACAATGAGCAGTTCTTC.

The chain recombines TRBV7-9 with TRBJ1-2; possible D gene TRBD1, 6 bases. Germline loops: CDR1 SEHNR, CDR2 FQNEAQ (reference sequence). V lost 1 base and J 4 bases, leaving 10 bases between the germline ends. This CDR3 is built from 14 residues. The CDR3, as DNA: TGTGCCAGCAGCTTAGGGGACACCTTCTATGGCTACACCTTC. Translating gives CASSLGDTFYGYTF.